The rows below give T cell receptor beta chains drawn from one sample of a study of T cell repertoires in cytomegalovirus infection. TCRdb redid the calling of the reads with MiXCR, one entry per CDR3 protein. The repertoire holds roughly 760,000 distinct CDR3 sequences, roughly 36% seen once, with 2.5% to 3.5% in the top ten. Sequencing used PBMCs. The origin of the receptors is a human donor in good health (CMV status not recorded). Some clones in this sample may be carry-over from other donors' samples. Both conserved end residues are part of each CDR3. A D gene is named only where the DNA matches it firmly. Clone size is not always given. Where it is, it says once, few, many or a class for expanded clones.

clone_size: few; v_call: TRBV25-1; d_call: .; cdr3_length: 11; j_call: TRBJ1-2; cdr3_nt: TGTGGCGTATGGGGGAACTATGGCTACACCTTC; cdr3_aa: CGVWGNYGYTF
clone_size: few; v_call: TRBV7-9; d_call: TRBD2; cdr3_length: 16; j_call: TRBJ2-1; cdr3_nt: TGTGCCAGCAGCCCCCTGACTAGCGGGAGTTTGAATGAGCAGTTCTTC; cdr3_aa: CASSPLTSGSLNEQFF
clone_size: .; v_call: TRBV30; d_call: TRBD1; cdr3_length: 15; j_call: TRBJ1-6; cdr3_nt: TGTGCCTGCCCCCACGAGGGACAGGGATATTCACCCCTCCACTTT; cdr3_aa: CACPHEGQGYSPLHF
clone_size: .; v_call: TRBV7-7; d_call: TRBD2; cdr3_length: 15; j_call: TRBJ2-1; cdr3_nt: TGTGCTAGCAGCTCCCTAGCGGGAGTCTGGGATGAGCAGTTCTTC; cdr3_aa: CASSSLAGVWDEQFF
clone_size: few; v_call: TRBV6-1; d_call: TRBD1; cdr3_length: 14; j_call: TRBJ1-1; cdr3_nt: TGTGCCAGCAGTGACCAAAACAGGGGAACTGAAGCTTTCTTT; cdr3_aa: CASSDQNRGTEAFF
clone_size: .; v_call: TRBV12-3/TRBV12-4; d_call: TRBD2; cdr3_length: 15; j_call: TRBJ2-7; cdr3_nt: TGTGCCAGCAGATTAGCGGGGGGGGCATCCTACGAGCAGTACTTC; cdr3_aa: CASRLAGGASYEQYF
clone_size: few; v_call: TRBV25-1; d_call: .; cdr3_length: 14; j_call: TRBJ2-7; cdr3_nt: TGTGCCAGCAGTCCCCCCGGGGGCCTCGGCGAGCAGTACTTC; cdr3_aa: CASSPPGGLGEQYF
clone_size: many; v_call: TRBV7-8; d_call: .; cdr3_length: 14; j_call: TRBJ2-4; cdr3_nt: TGTGCCAGCAGCCCCGCGCCGGGCTCGGACATTCAGTACTTC; cdr3_aa: CASSPAPGSDIQYF
clone_size: few; v_call: TRBV2; d_call: .; cdr3_length: 14; j_call: TRBJ1-5; cdr3_nt: TGTGCCAGCAGTCCCTCGTCCAGGCGCCAGCCCCAGCATTTT; cdr3_aa: CASSPSSRRQPQHF
clone_size: .; v_call: TRBV29-1; d_call: TRBD1; cdr3_length: 15; j_call: TRBJ1-5; cdr3_nt: TGCAGCGTGAGCCTGCAGGGGGCCGACAATCAGCCCCAGCATTTT; cdr3_aa: CSVSLQGADNQPQHF
clone_size: many; v_call: TRBV7-2; d_call: TRBD1; cdr3_length: 15; j_call: TRBJ1-5; cdr3_nt: TGTGCCAGCAGCCTAGGGGACAGGGCTGAGCAGCCCCAGCATTTT; cdr3_aa: CASSLGDRAEQPQHF
clone_size: .; v_call: TRBV28; d_call: TRBD1; cdr3_length: 16; j_call: TRBJ1-2; cdr3_nt: TGTGCCAGCAGCCGGGGGGCCAAGGGGGCGCACTATGGCTACACCTTC; cdr3_aa: CASSRGAKGAHYGYTF
clone_size: once; v_call: TRBV7-2; d_call: TRBD1; cdr3_length: 15; j_call: TRBJ1-1; cdr3_nt: TGTTCCAGCAGCGCACGGACAGGGAAGAACACTGAAGCTTTCTTT; cdr3_aa: CSSSARTGKNTEAFF
clone_size: .; v_call: TRBV12-5; d_call: .; cdr3_length: 19; j_call: TRBJ2-3; cdr3_nt: TGTGCTAGTGGTTTAGTATCTCCCCTGGGGAGTGCGCTCACAGATACGCAGTATTTT; cdr3_aa: CASGLVSPLGSALTDTQYF
clone_size: .; v_call: TRBV12-3/TRBV12-4; d_call: TRBD1; cdr3_length: 15; j_call: TRBJ2-7; cdr3_nt: TGTGCCAGCAGTCCCCGGACAGGGATCGGGCACGAGCAGTACTTC; cdr3_aa: CASSPRTGIGHEQYF
clone_size: many; v_call: TRBV7-8; d_call: .; cdr3_length: 12; j_call: TRBJ1-4; cdr3_nt: TGTGCCAGCAGCAAATATGGGGAAAAACTGTTTTTT; cdr3_aa: CASSKYGEKLFF
clone_size: .; v_call: TRBV20-1; d_call: .; cdr3_length: 12; j_call: TRBJ2-4; cdr3_nt: TGCAGTGCTAGACAGGGGAGGGACATTCAGTACTTC; cdr3_aa: CSARQGRDIQYF
clone_size: .; v_call: TRBV3-1; d_call: .; cdr3_length: 16; j_call: TRBJ1-1; cdr3_nt: TGTGCCAGCAGCCAAGGGGGAGGGGCCCTGAACACTGAAGCTTTCTTT; cdr3_aa: CASSQGGGALNTEAFF
clone_size: few; v_call: TRBV5-1; d_call: .; cdr3_length: 17; j_call: TRBJ1-4; cdr3_nt: TGCGCCAGCAGCCCTACCACGGCGGCAGCCAGGGACGGGCAACTGTTTTTT; cdr3_aa: CASSPTTAAARDGQLFF
clone_size: many; v_call: TRBV7-8; d_call: .; cdr3_length: 12; j_call: TRBJ2-7; cdr3_nt: TGTGCCAGCAGCTTAGCCAGGGACGAGCAGTACTTC; cdr3_aa: CASSLARDEQYF
clone_size: .; v_call: TRBV3-1; d_call: .; cdr3_length: 15; j_call: TRBJ1-5; cdr3_nt: TGTGCCAGCAGCCAAGACAGCTCTATCAATCAGCCCCAGCATTTT; cdr3_aa: CASSQDSSINQPQHF
clone_size: many; v_call: TRBV7-6; d_call: TRBD1; cdr3_length: 14; j_call: TRBJ1-5; cdr3_nt: TGTGCCAGCAGCCGCGGACAGGGGGATCAGCCCCAGCATTTT; cdr3_aa: CASSRGQGDQPQHF
clone_size: .; v_call: TRBV5-1; d_call: TRBD2; cdr3_length: 15; j_call: TRBJ2-1; cdr3_nt: TGCGCCAGCAGCTTGACCCCTAGCGGGAGCAATGAGCAGTTCTTC; cdr3_aa: CASSLTPSGSNEQFF
clone_size: many; v_call: TRBV7-2; d_call: TRBD1; cdr3_length: 14; j_call: TRBJ1-5; cdr3_nt: TGTGCCAGCAGCTTTGCGGGACAGGGATATTCCCAGCATTTT; cdr3_aa: CASSFAGQGYSQHF
clone_size: few; v_call: TRBV28; d_call: TRBD2; cdr3_length: 13; j_call: TRBJ2-7; cdr3_nt: TGTGCCAGCGGCGGGACTAGCTCATACGAGCAGTACTTC; cdr3_aa: CASGGTSSYEQYF
clone_size: few; v_call: TRBV19; d_call: .; cdr3_length: 15; j_call: TRBJ2-2; cdr3_nt: TGTGCCAGTAGTAGAAATACAGGTTCCGTCCGGGAGCTGTTTTTT; cdr3_aa: CASSRNTGSVRELFF
clone_size: many; v_call: TRBV7-9; d_call: .; cdr3_length: 15; j_call: TRBJ1-2; cdr3_nt: TGTGCCAGCAGCTTGGCTAAGCCACAGTTCTATGGCTACACCTTC; cdr3_aa: CASSLAKPQFYGYTF
clone_size: few; v_call: TRBV6-7; d_call: .; cdr3_length: 18; j_call: TRBJ1-2; cdr3_nt: TGTGCCAGCAGTTACGACACCGGCCCCCTTGGCTACGACTATGGCTACACCTTC; cdr3_aa: CASSYDTGPLGYDYGYTF
clone_size: .; v_call: TRBV7-8; d_call: TRBD1; cdr3_length: 15; j_call: TRBJ2-4; cdr3_nt: TGTGCCAGCACCCGAGAGAGGGGGCGTCGGAACATTCAGTACTTC; cdr3_aa: CASTRERGRRNIQYF
clone_size: .; v_call: TRBV6-1; d_call: .; cdr3_length: 13; j_call: TRBJ2-7; cdr3_nt: TGTGCCAGCAGTGCGGGCCGGACCTACGAGCAGTACTTC; cdr3_aa: CASSAGRTYEQYF
clone_size: .; v_call: TRBV28; d_call: .; cdr3_length: 15; j_call: TRBJ1-4; cdr3_nt: TGTGCCAGCAGTTTTGACAGAGCAACTAATGAAAAACTGTTTTTT; cdr3_aa: CASSFDRATNEKLFF
clone_size: .; v_call: TRBV5-1; d_call: .; cdr3_length: 14; j_call: TRBJ1-5; cdr3_nt: TGCGCCAGCAGCCCCGGCGGGGGAAGTCAGCCCCAGCATTTT; cdr3_aa: CASSPGGGSQPQHF
clone_size: .; v_call: TRBV5-6; d_call: .; cdr3_length: 16; j_call: TRBJ1-3; cdr3_nt: TGTGCCAGCAGCTTTCCCCAGGGATCATCTGGAAACACCATATATTTT; cdr3_aa: CASSFPQGSSGNTIYF
clone_size: many; v_call: TRBV28; d_call: TRBD1; cdr3_length: 15; j_call: TRBJ1-2; cdr3_nt: TGTGCCAGCAGTTACAGGGGGCAGGTGGTCTATGGCTACACCTTC; cdr3_aa: CASSYRGQVVYGYTF
clone_size: .; v_call: TRBV4-2; d_call: TRBD1; cdr3_length: 14; j_call: TRBJ1-2; cdr3_nt: TGTGCCAGCAGCCAAGTACAGGGGAACTATGGCTACACCTTC; cdr3_aa: CASSQVQGNYGYTF
clone_size: .; v_call: TRBV19; d_call: TRBD2; cdr3_length: 18; j_call: TRBJ2-1; cdr3_nt: TGTGCCAGTAGTCCCCCTTATGGACTAGGGAGCTCCTACAATGAGCAGTTCTTC; cdr3_aa: CASSPPYGLGSSYNEQFF
clone_size: many; v_call: TRBV7-6; d_call: TRBD2; cdr3_length: 17; j_call: TRBJ2-1; cdr3_nt: TGTGCCAGCAGCTTAAGGCTAGCGGGAGGACCTAACAATGAGCAGTTCTTC; cdr3_aa: CASSLRLAGGPNNEQFF